This note documents a single T cell receptor (beta chain) sequence. Its antigen remains unidentified. TRB rearrangements were amplified by touch-down multiplex PCR with mixed TRB-A/B primers. TCRdb reworked the multiplex PCR reads into one entry per CDR3 protein, no DNA. Its table lists some 6,600 distinct CDR3 sequences. The record originates from a study of T cell clusters in autoimmune cytopenias. This CDR3 contains 17 residues. CDR1 and CDR2 from the germline V gene are LNHDA and SQIVND (reference sequence). General observations from the study: TRB repertoire shifts in secondary cytopenia and chronic lymphocytic leukemia mostly reflected lymphoma, not autoimmunity.

TRB amplification used approximately 270 ng of peripheral blood genomic DNA. The sequence was collected from a human donor with an autoimmune cytopenia or autoimmune hepatitis (not recorded which). The rearrangement uses TRBV19 and TRBJ2-1; without DNA, the TCRdb call of TRBD1 cannot be checked. Specimen: peripheral blood. The CDR3 protein is CASSPPSGLGPYNEQFF.